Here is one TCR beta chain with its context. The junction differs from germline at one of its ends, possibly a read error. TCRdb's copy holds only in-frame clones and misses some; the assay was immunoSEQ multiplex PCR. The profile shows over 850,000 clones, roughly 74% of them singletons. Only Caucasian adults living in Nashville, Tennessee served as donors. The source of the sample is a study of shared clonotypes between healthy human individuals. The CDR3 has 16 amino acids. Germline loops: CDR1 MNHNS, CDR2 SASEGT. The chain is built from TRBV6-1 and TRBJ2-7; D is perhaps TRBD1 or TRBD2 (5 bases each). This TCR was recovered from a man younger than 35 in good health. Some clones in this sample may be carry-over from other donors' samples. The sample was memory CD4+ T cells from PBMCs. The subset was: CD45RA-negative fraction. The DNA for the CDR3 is TGTGCCAGCAGGGAAGCCAAAGGGACGCCACGGTACGAGCAGTACTTC. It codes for CASREAKGTPRYEQYF.